A selection of T cell receptor beta chains follows, all from one sample in a study of T cell responses to AZD1222 COVID-19 vaccine. Some clones are missing from TCRdb's copy, which holds only in-frame ones; the method was immunoSEQ multiplex PCR. The sample has 100,000 or so clones; 85% to 90% are singletons. This material consisted of peripheral blood, taken on day 0 of AZD1222 vaccination. Source of these receptors: an adult in good health. The CDR3 runs from the conserved cysteine through the conserved F or W. A D gene is named only where the DNA matches it firmly. The size field is filled for only some rows; it gives once, few, many or a size class.

v_call	clone_size	j_call	d_call	cdr3_nt	cdr3_aa
TRBV29-1	-	TRBJ2-1	-	TGCAGCGCCGAATGGAATGAGCAGTTCTTC	CSAEWNEQFF
TRBV5-1	once	TRBJ2-7	-	TGCGCCAGCAGCTTGGTCGGGGACCTCCGGCACGAGCAGTACTTC	CASSLVGDLRHEQYF
TRBV29-1	-	TRBJ2-3	-	TGCAGCGTTGGGACCTTGGCAGATACGCAGTATTTT	CSVGTLADTQYF
TRBV7-6	once	TRBJ1-1	-	TGTGCCAGCAGCCCAACCCCGAAGGGAGCAGCTGAAGCTTTCTTT	CASSPTPKGAAEAFF
TRBV15	-	TRBJ2-1	-	TGTGCCACCAGCAGAGATCTATGGGGTGGCGACAATGAGCAGTTCTTC	CATSRDLWGGDNEQFF
TRBV11-2	-	TRBJ2-7	TRBD2	TGTGCCAGCAGCTTACGGACTAGGGGCACCTACGAGCAGTACTTC	CASSLRTRGTYEQYF
TRBV7-8	-	TRBJ1-6	-	TGTGCCAGCAGCGTAGGGGATGGCAGGGCTAATTCACCCCTCCACTTT	CASSVGDGRANSPLHF
TRBV5-5	-	TRBJ2-5	-	TGTGCCAGCAGCTGGAATTTGGGGGGCGGCCAAGAGACCCAGTACTTC	CASSWNLGGGQETQYF
TRBV7-8	-	TRBJ1-5	-	TGTGCCAGCAGCTTCCGACGGGGCTCAGCGGGTCCTCAGCCCCAGCATTTT	CASSFRRGSAGPQPQHF
TRBV28	-	TRBJ2-5	-	TGTGCCAGCAGCACCACTCCGGAGACCCAGTACTTC	CASSTTPETQYF
TRBV6-5	-	TRBJ2-7	TRBD2	TGTGCCTCGGCTTCACTCGGGACTAGAATCGACGAGCAGTACTTC	CASASLGTRIDEQYF
TRBV9	-	TRBJ2-5	TRBD1	TGTGCCAGCAGCGTAGGAGGACAGGGGTACCAAGAGACCCAGTACTTC	CASSVGGQGYQETQYF
TRBV3-1/TRBV3-2	-	TRBJ2-3	-	TGTGCCAGCAGCCAATACGGGCGGGATACGCAGTATTTT	CASSQYGRDTQYF
TRBV19	-	TRBJ2-5	TRBD2	TGTGCCAGTAGTATTCTAGCGGGGGGGCTAGAGACCCAGTACTTC	CASSILAGGLETQYF
TRBV27	-	TRBJ2-2	-	TGTGCCACCAGGACTGGGACCCTCGTGGGCGGGGAGCTGTTTTTT	CATRTGTLVGGELFF
TRBV7-9	-	TRBJ1-1	TRBD1	TGTGCCAGCAGCGGACAGGGGCCTGAAGCTTTCTTT	CASSGQGPEAFF
TRBV14	-	TRBJ2-1	TRBD1	TGTGCCAGCAGCCGGGACAGGGTCCATGAGCAGTTCTTC	CASSRDRVHEQFF
TRBV3-1/TRBV3-2	-	TRBJ1-5	-	TGTGCCAGCAGCCAAGACGTGGGCCAGCCCCAGCATTTT	CASSQDVGQPQHF
TRBV2	-	TRBJ1-2	TRBD1	TGTGCCAGCACCTTCGACAGGGTGGTATATGGCTACACCTTC	CASTFDRVVYGYTF
TRBV25-1	-	TRBJ1-4	TRBD1	TGTGCCAGCAGTGAGGGGACAGCTGCAACTAATGAAAAACTGTTTTTT	CASSEGTAATNEKLFF
TRBV19	-	TRBJ2-1	-	TGTGCCAGTAGTATAGGTTCGTTAAGCTCCTACAATGAGCAGTTCTTC	CASSIGSLSSYNEQFF
TRBV2	-	TRBJ1-5	TRBD1	TGTGCCAGCACCCCCGGGACAGGGGTCCTTAGCAATCAGCCCCAGCATTTT	CASTPGTGVLSNQPQHF
TRBV15	-	TRBJ2-2	TRBD1	TGTGCCACCAGCAGAGGATATGGCCAGGGGGCCTCCGGGGAGCTGTTTTTT	CATSRGYGQGASGELFF
TRBV4-3	-	TRBJ1-6	-	TGCGCCAGCAGCCAAGATCAGGGTCGGGGCCCTAATTCACCCCTCCACTTT	CASSQDQGRGPNSPLHF
TRBV9	-	TRBJ1-3	TRBD1	TGTGCCAGCACCGTCCCGGGACAGGGTCCCATATATTTT	CASTVPGQGPIYF
TRBV29-1	-	TRBJ2-7	-	TGCAGCGTCGCTGTAGAGGACTTTTCCTACGAGCAGTACTTC	CSVAVEDFSYEQYF
TRBV27	-	TRBJ2-7	TRBD1	TGTGCCAGCAGTTTATCGGGACAGGCCTCCTACGAGCAGTACTTC	CASSLSGQASYEQYF
TRBV3-1/TRBV3-2	-	TRBJ2-1	TRBD2	TGTGCCACCGGCCCTAGCGGGGCCTACAATGAGCAGTTCTTC	CATGPSGAYNEQFF
TRBV18	-	TRBJ2-7	TRBD2	TGTGCCAGCTCCCCCCCGGGGGGAGGAGAATACGAGCAGTACTTC	CASSPPGGGEYEQYF
TRBV28	-	TRBJ1-2	TRBD1	TGTGCCAGCAGTTTATTGTCAGGGGGTAGAATTCCGTATGGCTACACCTTC	CASSLLSGGRIPYGYTF
TRBV25-1	-	TRBJ2-3	-	TGTGCCAGCAGTGAGGACGTTGGTACGCAGTATTTT	CASSEDVGTQYF
TRBV2	-	TRBJ2-1	TRBD1	TGTGCCAGCAATTCGGACAGGGGCCATGAGCAGTTCTTC	CASNSDRGHEQFF
TRBV6-6	-	TRBJ2-6	-	TGTGCCAGCAGTCAACATAACTCTGGGGCCAACGTCCTGACTTTC	CASSQHNSGANVLTF
TRBV7-9	-	TRBJ2-2	TRBD2	TGTGCCAGCAGCTTTCCTAGCGGGTCCGAGTCGGGGGAGCTGTTTTTT	CASSFPSGSESGELFF
TRBV9	-	TRBJ2-7	-	TGTGCCAGCAGCGCCGACTACGAGCAGTACTTC	CASSADYEQYF
TRBV18	-	TRBJ2-3	-	TGTGCCAGCTCACCCCCGGGTGTGGATACGCAGTATTTT	CASSPPGVDTQYF
TRBV7-2	-	TRBJ1-4	-	TGTGCCAGCAGCTTAGCGCCTGGGAATAATGAAAAACTGTTTTTT	CASSLAPGNNEKLFF
TRBV6-5	-	TRBJ2-3	-	TGTGCCAGCAGTTATCGGGCCAACGCAGATACGCAGTATTTT	CASSYRANADTQYF
TRBV6-6	-	TRBJ1-2	TRBD1	TGTGCCAGCAGAAGTGGGACAGGGGGTAATTTGGGAGGCTACACCTTC	CASRSGTGGNLGGYTF
TRBV28	-	TRBJ2-4	-	TGTGCCAGCAGCGGCGATTGGCAGCAAAACATTCAGTACTTC	CASSGDWQQNIQYF
TRBV4-2	-	TRBJ1-6	-	TGTGCCAGCAGCCAAAACAGGGTCCCCCTTTATAATTCACCCCTCCACTTT	CASSQNRVPLYNSPLHF
TRBV4-2	-	TRBJ2-2	-	TGTGCCAGCAGCCAAGAATTGGGATCGGATACCGGGGAGCTGTTTTTT	CASSQELGSDTGELFF
TRBV6-5	once	TRBJ1-6	-	TGTGCCAGCAATCAGGGGAGTAGGTTTTCACCCCTCCACTTT	CASNQGSRFSPLHF
TRBV27	many	TRBJ1-4	-	TGTGCCAGCAGTCCCTCCGGGACATACAATGAAAAACTGTTTTTT	CASSPSGTYNEKLFF
TRBV4-1	-	TRBJ1-1	-	TGCGCCAGCAGCCAGTGGGGACCGAACACTGAAGCTTTCTTT	CASSQWGPNTEAFF
TRBV5-4	-	TRBJ2-7	TRBD1	TGTGCCAGCAGCTTGACAGGGGCCTACGAGCAGTACTTC	CASSLTGAYEQYF
TRBV11-3	-	TRBJ2-3	TRBD1	TGTGCCAGCAGCCCGGGACAGGGGACAGATACGCAGTATTTT	CASSPGQGTDTQYF
TRBV18	-	TRBJ1-1	-	TGTGCCAGCTCACCAACGCTTGGGAAGGGTACTGAAGCTTTCTTT	CASSPTLGKGTEAFF
TRBV18	-	TRBJ1-3	-	TGTGCCAGCTCACCACCGGGGACCACTGGAAACACCATATATTTT	CASSPPGTTGNTIYF
TRBV5-4	-	TRBJ2-7	TRBD2	TGTGCCAGCAGCTCACCCCCGGGACTAGGTATCTACGAGCAGTACTTC	CASSSPPGLGIYEQYF
TRBV7-6	-	TRBJ2-5	-	TGTGCCAGCAGCTTTAACCCGGGAGAGACCCAGTACTTC	CASSFNPGETQYF
TRBV27	-	TRBJ2-5	-	TGTGCCAGCAGCCACAGGTACCAAGAGACCCAGTACTTC	CASSHRYQETQYF
TRBV24-1	-	TRBJ2-1	TRBD2	TGTGCCACCAGTGATCCAACTAGCGGGAGTGACAATGAGCAGTTCTTC	CATSDPTSGSDNEQFF